A selection of T cell receptor beta chains follows, all from one sample in a study of T cell responses to AZD1222 COVID-19 vaccine. This table comes from immunoSEQ multiplex PCR, and its TCRdb copy is limited to in-frame clones, with some not included. Among roughly 100,000 clones listed, 80% to 95% were seen once. The sequences come from peripheral blood, collected 28 days after the second AZD1222 dose. The receptors come from an adult who received the AZD1222 COVID-19 vaccine. The CDR3 runs from the conserved cysteine through the conserved F or W. Where a row states a size, it is once, few, many or the class of an expanded clone; other rows omit it.

CDR3 | V | size | J
CAIRHYDGQPQHF | TRBV6-6 | once | TRBJ1-5
CASSPFRQIDSGYTF | TRBV18 | . | TRBJ1-2
CASSSEQGMRNSPLHF | TRBV7-8 | few | TRBJ1-6
CASSLDGTGGREQYF | TRBV7-9 | . | TRBJ2-7
CSAVPRVNEQFF | TRBV29-1 | . | TRBJ2-1
CASSPGQANTGELFF | TRBV19 | . | TRBJ2-2
CASSSPAGGDEQYF | TRBV5-1 | . | TRBJ2-7
CASSQGIFGTQYF | TRBV4-3 | . | TRBJ2-3
CASSFGGISGNTIYF | TRBV7-9 | . | TRBJ1-3
CASSQEDRGLSSGNTIYF | TRBV4-1 | . | TRBJ1-3
CASKAPDNEQFF | TRBV5-1 | . | TRBJ2-1
CASRRAWEETQYF | TRBV2 | . | TRBJ2-5
CASSYSWRGSTDTQYF | TRBV6-5 | . | TRBJ2-3
CASSPRPGLAGGQDTQYF | TRBV9 | . | TRBJ2-3
CASSFGPETATNEKLFF | TRBV11-2 | . | TRBJ1-4
CASSQAGNTEAFF | TRBV3-1/TRBV3-2 | once | TRBJ1-1
CASNQYRGNQPQHF | TRBV3-1/TRBV3-2 | . | TRBJ1-5
CASSSTGVNSPLHF | TRBV5-1 | . | TRBJ1-6
CASSLTGGLPGNEQFF | TRBV7-3 | . | TRBJ2-1
CASSLYGADNYGYTF | TRBV5-6 | . | TRBJ1-2
CASSQTPGLAGLTGELFF | TRBV6-2/TRBV6-3 | . | TRBJ2-2
CASSRSTGAGEAFF | TRBV6-5 | . | TRBJ1-1
CATSSYGGPGEQYF | TRBV15 | . | TRBJ2-7
CASSPPGGPGEQYF | TRBV18 | . | TRBJ2-7
CASSWDRGNYGYTF | TRBV27 | . | TRBJ1-2
CASSYNRAEAFF | TRBV19 | . | TRBJ1-1
CASSVRGVFFGGTNEKLFF | TRBV6-1 | . | TRBJ1-4
CASSLERDQQMNTEAFF | TRBV7-8 | . | TRBJ1-1
CASRVGSNQPQHF | TRBV12-3/TRBV12-4 | . | TRBJ1-5
CASSQEVLPNQPQHF | TRBV4-3 | . | TRBJ1-5
CASSLVPADTQYF | TRBV7-9 | . | TRBJ2-3
CASSPGLARVNYGYTF | TRBV11-2 | few | TRBJ1-2
CASSVRRNQPQHF | TRBV2 | . | TRBJ1-5
CASSVRTGSGELFF | TRBV19 | . | TRBJ2-2
CASSPTGDSGELFF | TRBV5-1 | . | TRBJ2-2
CASSFSPGPNSPLHF | TRBV7-3 | . | TRBJ1-6
CASPGTSGPSTDTQYF | TRBV7-9 | . | TRBJ2-3
CASRGGQRGYTF | TRBV5-4 | . | TRBJ1-2
CASSETDSFYEQYF | TRBV27 | . | TRBJ2-7
CASSSGWRHTEAFF | TRBV19 | . | TRBJ1-1